The 2 T cell receptor beta chains in this list originate from one sample, sequenced in a study of shared clonotypes between healthy human individuals. The protocol was immunoSEQ multiplex PCR, while the TCRdb copy is restricted to in-frame clones and leaves out a portion. Of some 2 million clones listed, about 95% are singletons. CD45RO-negative, CCR7-selected cells formed the naive CD8 fraction, which excluded terminally differentiated effector memory CD45RA+ cells. Input material: naive CD8+ T cells sorted from blood. These receptors were collected from a man younger than 35 in good health.

The CDR3 DNA follows: TGCGCCAGCAGCTTGAGGAGCACAGATACGCAGTATTTT. It is translated as CASSLRSTDTQYF. This chain uses TRBV5-1 with TRBJ2-3; D unclear. V was trimmed by 1 base and J by 0 bases, leaving 3 bases between them. From germline, CDR1 is SGHRS and CDR2 YFSETQ. This CDR3 is 13 amino acids long.

This chain links TRBV7-9 with TRBJ2-3; TRBD2 agrees at 10 bases. Germline-derived CDR1 and CDR2 are SEHNR and FQNEAQ (reference sequence). The length of the CDR3 is 16 residues. V shed 0 bases, J shed 4 bases, and the junction held 4 bases outside the gene matches. CDR3 amino acids: CASSLAPSGSPDTQYF. CDR3 nucleotides: TGTGCCAGCAGCTTAGCGCCTAGCGGGAGTCCAGATACGCAGTATTTT. The entire variable domain, with the rest obtained from reference TRBV7-9 and TRBJ2-3, is as follows: DTGVSQNPRHKITKRGQNVTFRCDPISEHNRLYWYRQTLGQGPEFLTYFQNEAQLEKSRLLSDRFSAERPKGSFSTLEIQRTEQGDSAMYLCASSLAPSGSPDTQYFGPGTRLTVL.